This T cell receptor (beta chain) was obtained from a study of blood T cell repertoires in COVID-19. Study overall: Samples representing acute and convalescent COVID-19 were sourced from the United States, Italy and Spain. T cells, B-cell-depleted T cells, or PBMCs provided the cDNA or gDNA that served as material.

Per the original methods: Researchers report that nucleated cell counts were estimated from reference gene primer amplification. The table came from immunoSEQ multiplex PCR; TCRdb's copy has only in-frame clones and leaves some out. V, J and clone size are taken as reported in that table, and D and trimming were inferred from the DNA itself. This table has about 180,000 clones, 70% to 90% appearing once. The germline gives CDR1 SGHTA, CDR2 FQGNSA. V shed 5 bases and J shed 7 bases, with 15 bases lying between them. The CDR3 has 15 residues. The sequencing sample was made of peripheral blood. The chain recombines TRBV7-2 with TRBJ1-6; a possible D gene is TRBD1 (5 bases). The sequence was collected from a man in his sixties with acute or convalescent COVID-19. Written as DNA, the CDR3 is TGTGCCAGCAGCCTGGAAGGGGTACTAAATTCACCCCTCCACTTT. Protein: CASSLEGVLNSPLHF.